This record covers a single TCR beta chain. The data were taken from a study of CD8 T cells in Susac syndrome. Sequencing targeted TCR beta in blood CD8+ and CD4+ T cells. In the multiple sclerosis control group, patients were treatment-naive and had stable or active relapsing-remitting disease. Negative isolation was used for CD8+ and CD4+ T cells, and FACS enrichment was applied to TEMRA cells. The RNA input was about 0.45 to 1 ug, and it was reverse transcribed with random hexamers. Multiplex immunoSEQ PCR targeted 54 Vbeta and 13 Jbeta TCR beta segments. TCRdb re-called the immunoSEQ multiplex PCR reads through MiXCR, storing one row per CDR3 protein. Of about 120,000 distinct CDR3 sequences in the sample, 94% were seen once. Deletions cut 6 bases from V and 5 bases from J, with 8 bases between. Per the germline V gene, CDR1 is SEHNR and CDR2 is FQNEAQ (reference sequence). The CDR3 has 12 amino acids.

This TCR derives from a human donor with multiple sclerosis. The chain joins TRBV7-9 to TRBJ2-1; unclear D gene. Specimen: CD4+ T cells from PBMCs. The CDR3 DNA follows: TGTGCCAGCAGTCGACTTGACAATGAGCAGTTCTTC. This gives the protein CASSRLDNEQFF.